This is a list of T cell receptor beta chains from one sample in a study of T cell responses to AZD1222 COVID-19 vaccine. Only in-frame clones appear in the TCRdb table, and some are missing; sequencing was by immunoSEQ multiplex PCR. The sample has fewer than 200,000 clones; just under 90% are singletons. The material sequenced was peripheral blood, taken 28 days after the second dose of the MenACWY control vaccine. These receptors originate from an adult who received the MenACWY meningococcal vaccine as a control. CDR3s include the opening cysteine and the closing phenylalanine or tryptophan.

TRBJ2-1 TRBV4-3 CASSPQRGGNNEQFF
TRBJ1-1 TRBV12-3/TRBV12-4 CASRIQQFGEAFF
TRBJ1-1 TRBV28 CASSSWDRGFDTEAFF
TRBJ2-3 TRBV6-4 CASSPGQGAPDTQYF
TRBJ1-1 TRBV28 CASSLRGARPGAFF
TRBJ2-3 TRBV27 CASSLSQGFLASTDTQYF
TRBJ2-6 TRBV14 CASSQGTSSGANVLTF
TRBJ1-2 TRBV7-9 CASSYSVGDREGYTF
TRBJ2-2 TRBV4-2 CASSPYGLAGGRDGELFF
TRBJ1-1 TRBV6-2/TRBV6-3 CASSYSGIMNTEAFF
TRBJ2-5 TRBV19 CASSRDPLAGETQYF
TRBJ1-3 TRBV3-1/TRBV3-2 CASSLNSYTIYF
TRBJ1-2 TRBV18 CASSSDPQGTNGYTF
TRBJ2-1 TRBV9 CASTQGEGVYNEQFF
TRBJ1-4 TRBV28 CASSPTGTGGLSNEKLFF
TRBJ2-1 TRBV21-1 CASRKGKGANEQFF
TRBJ1-5 TRBV29-1 CSADVGGVGQPQHF
TRBJ1-2 TRBV30 CAWSLVPNAPGGGYTF
TRBJ2-1 TRBV4-3 CASSQGGPASGSYEQFF
TRBJ2-2 TRBV19 CASIRTGAKRELFF
TRBJ1-2 TRBV7-2 CASSPLGGKGGYTF
TRBJ2-2 TRBV13 CASSLGNTGELFF
TRBJ1-5 TRBV6-6 CASSPEAATGLDYQPQHF